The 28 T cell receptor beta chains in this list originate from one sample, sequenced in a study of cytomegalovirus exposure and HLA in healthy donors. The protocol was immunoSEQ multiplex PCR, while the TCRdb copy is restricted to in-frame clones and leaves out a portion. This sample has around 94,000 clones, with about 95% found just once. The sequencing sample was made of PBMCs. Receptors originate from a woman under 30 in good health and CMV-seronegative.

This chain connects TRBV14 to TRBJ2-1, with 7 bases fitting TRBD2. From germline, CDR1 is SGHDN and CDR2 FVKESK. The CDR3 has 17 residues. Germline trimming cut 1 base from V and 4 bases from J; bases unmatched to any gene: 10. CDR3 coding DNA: TGTGCCAGCAGCCAAGCTTCGGGACTATCTATTTACAATGAGCAGTTCTTC. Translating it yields CASSQASGLSIYNEQFF. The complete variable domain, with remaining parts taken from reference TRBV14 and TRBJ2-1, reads EAGVTQFPSHSVIEKGQTVTLRCDPISGHDNLYWYRRVMGKEIKFLLHFVKESKQDESGMPNNRFLAERTGGTYSTLKVQPAELEDSGVYFCASSQASGLSIYNEQFFGPGTRLTVL.

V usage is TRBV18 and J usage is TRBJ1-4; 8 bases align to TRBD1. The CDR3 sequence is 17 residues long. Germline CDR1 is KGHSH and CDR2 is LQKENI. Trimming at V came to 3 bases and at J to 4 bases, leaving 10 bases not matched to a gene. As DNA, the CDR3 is TGTGCCAGCTCACCCTACTTTACAGGGGGTAGTAATGAAAAACTGTTTTTT. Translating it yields CASSPYFTGGSNEKLFF.

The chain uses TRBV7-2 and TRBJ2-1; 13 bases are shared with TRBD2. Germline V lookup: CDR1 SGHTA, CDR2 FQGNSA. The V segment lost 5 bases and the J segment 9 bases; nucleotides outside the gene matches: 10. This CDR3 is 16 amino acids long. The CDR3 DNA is TGTGCCAGCAGCGTAAATGCGGGACTAGCGGGACTTGAGCAGTTCTTC. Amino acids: CASSVNAGLAGLEQFF.

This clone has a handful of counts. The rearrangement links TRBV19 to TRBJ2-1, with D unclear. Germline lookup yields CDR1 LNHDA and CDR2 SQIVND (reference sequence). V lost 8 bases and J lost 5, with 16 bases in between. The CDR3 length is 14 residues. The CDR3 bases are TGTGCCAGTGGCCGAAAGTTCGTCGACAATGAGCAGTTCTTC. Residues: CASGRKFVDNEQFF. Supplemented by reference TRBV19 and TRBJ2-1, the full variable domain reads DGGITQSPKYLFRKEGQNVTLSCEQNLNHDAMYWYRQDPGQGLRLIYYSQIVNDFQKGDIAEGYSVSREKKESFPLTVTSAQKNPTAFYLCASGRKFVDNEQFFGPGTRLTVL.

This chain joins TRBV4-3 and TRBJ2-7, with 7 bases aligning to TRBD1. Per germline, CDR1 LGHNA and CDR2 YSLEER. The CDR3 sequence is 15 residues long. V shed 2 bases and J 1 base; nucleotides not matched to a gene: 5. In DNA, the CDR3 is TGCGCCAGCAGCCAACTCGGGACAGCGTCCTACGAGCAGTACTTC. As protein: CASSQLGTASYEQYF.

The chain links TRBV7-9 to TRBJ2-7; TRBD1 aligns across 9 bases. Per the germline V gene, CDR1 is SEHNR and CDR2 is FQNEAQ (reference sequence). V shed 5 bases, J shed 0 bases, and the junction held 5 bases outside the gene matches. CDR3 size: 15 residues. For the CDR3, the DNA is TGTGCCAGCAGCGCGGGGACAGGGAACTCCTACGAGCAGTACTTC. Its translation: CASSAGTGNSYEQYF. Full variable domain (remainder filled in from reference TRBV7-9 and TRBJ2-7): DTGVSQNPRHKITKRGQNVTFRCDPISEHNRLYWYRQTLGQGPEFLTYFQNEAQLEKSRLLSDRFSAERPKGSFSTLEIQRTEQGDSAMYLCASSAGTGNSYEQYFGPGTRLTVT.

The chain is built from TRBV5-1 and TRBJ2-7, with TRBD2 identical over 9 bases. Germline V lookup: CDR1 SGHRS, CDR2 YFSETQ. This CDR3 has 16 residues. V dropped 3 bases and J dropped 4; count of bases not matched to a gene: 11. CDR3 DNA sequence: TGCGCCAGCAGCTCAGATGGCGGGAGGGCCCGGTACGAGCAGTACTTC. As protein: CASSSDGGRARYEQYF.

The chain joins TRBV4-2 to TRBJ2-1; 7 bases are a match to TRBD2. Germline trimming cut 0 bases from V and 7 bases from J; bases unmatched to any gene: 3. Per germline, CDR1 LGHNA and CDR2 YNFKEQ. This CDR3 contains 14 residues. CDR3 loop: CASSQEPSGNEQFF. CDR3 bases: TGTGCCAGCAGCCAAGAGCCTAGCGGTAATGAGCAGTTCTTC.

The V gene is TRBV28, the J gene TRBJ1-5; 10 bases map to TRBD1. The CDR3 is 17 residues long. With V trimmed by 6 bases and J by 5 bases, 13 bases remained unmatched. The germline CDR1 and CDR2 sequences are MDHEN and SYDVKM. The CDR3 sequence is CASRYRQGARRDQPQHF. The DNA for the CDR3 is TGTGCCAGCAGGTACAGACAGGGGGCGCGAAGGGATCAGCCCCAGCATTTT. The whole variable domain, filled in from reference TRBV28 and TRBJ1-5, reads DVKVTQSSRYLVKRTGEKVFLECVQDMDHENMFWYRQDPGLGLRLIYFSYDVKMKEKGDIPEGYSVSREKKERFSLILESASTNQTSMYLCASRYRQGARRDQPQHFGDGTRLSIL.

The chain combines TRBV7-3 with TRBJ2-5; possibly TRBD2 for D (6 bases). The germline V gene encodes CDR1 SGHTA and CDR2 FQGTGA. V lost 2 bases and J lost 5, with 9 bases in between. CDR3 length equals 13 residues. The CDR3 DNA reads TGTGCCAGCAGCTTAGCCGGGGGTGAGACCCAGTACTTC. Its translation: CASSLAGGETQYF.

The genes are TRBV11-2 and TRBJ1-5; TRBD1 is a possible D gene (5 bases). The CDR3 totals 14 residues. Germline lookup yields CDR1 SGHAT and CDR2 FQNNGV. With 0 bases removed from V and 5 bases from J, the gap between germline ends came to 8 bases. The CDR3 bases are TGTGCCAGCAGCTTAGACGGGGGGTATCAGCCCCAGCATTTT. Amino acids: CASSLDGGYQPQHF.

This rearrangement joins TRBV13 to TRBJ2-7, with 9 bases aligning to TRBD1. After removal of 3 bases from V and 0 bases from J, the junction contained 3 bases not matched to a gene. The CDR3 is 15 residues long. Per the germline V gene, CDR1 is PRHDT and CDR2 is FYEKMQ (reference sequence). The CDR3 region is CASSLGTGSSYEQYF. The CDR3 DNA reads TGTGCCAGCAGCTTGGGGACAGGGAGCTCCTACGAGCAGTACTTC.

The CDR3 sequence is CASSLWTSGYDYEQYF. The CDR3, as DNA: TGTGCCAGCAGTTTGTGGACTAGCGGGTATGACTACGAGCAGTACTTC. The gene calls are TRBV27 and TRBJ2-7, with 11 bases identical to TRBD2. Germline lookup yields CDR1 MNHEY and CDR2 SMNVEV (reference sequence). The V segment lost 3 bases and the J segment 3 bases; nucleotides outside the gene matches: 7. CDR3 length: 16 amino acids.

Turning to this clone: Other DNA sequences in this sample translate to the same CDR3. The CDR3 nucleotides read TGTGCCAGCAGCGTAAGACAGAACACTGAAGCTTTCTTT. Encoded protein: CASSVRQNTEAFF. The chain has TRBV9 and TRBJ1-1; no clear D gene. Per the germline V gene, CDR1 is SGDLS and CDR2 is YYNGEE. CDR3 length: 13 residues. V was trimmed by 1 base and J by 1 base, leaving 5 bases between them.

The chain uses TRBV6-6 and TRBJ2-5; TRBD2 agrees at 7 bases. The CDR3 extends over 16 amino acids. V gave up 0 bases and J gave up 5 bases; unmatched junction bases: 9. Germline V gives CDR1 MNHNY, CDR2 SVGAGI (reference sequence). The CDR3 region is CASSYSEGRRGETQYF. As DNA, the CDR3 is TGTGCCAGCAGTTACTCGGAGGGAAGGCGGGGGGAGACCCAGTACTTC.

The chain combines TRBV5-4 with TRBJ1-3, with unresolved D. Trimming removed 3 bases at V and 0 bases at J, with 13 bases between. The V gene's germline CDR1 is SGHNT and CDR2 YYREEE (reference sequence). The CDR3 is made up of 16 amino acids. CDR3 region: CASSSPPPGSGNTIYF. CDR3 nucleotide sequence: TGTGCCAGCAGCTCTCCCCCGCCAGGCTCTGGAAACACCATATATTTT.

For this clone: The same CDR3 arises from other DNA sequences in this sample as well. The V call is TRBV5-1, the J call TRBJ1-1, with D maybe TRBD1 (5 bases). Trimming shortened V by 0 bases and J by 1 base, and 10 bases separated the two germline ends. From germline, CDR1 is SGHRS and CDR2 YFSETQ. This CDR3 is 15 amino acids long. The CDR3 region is CASSLAGGGNTEAFF. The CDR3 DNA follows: TGCGCCAGCAGCTTGGCCGGGGGAGGGAACACTGAAGCTTTCTTT. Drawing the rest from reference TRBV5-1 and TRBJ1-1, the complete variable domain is KAGVTQTPRYLIKTRGQQVTLSCSPISGHRSVSWYQQTPGQGLQFLFEYFSETQRNKGNFPGRFSGRQFSNSRSEMNVSTLELGDSALYLCASSLAGGGNTEAFFGQGTRLTVV.

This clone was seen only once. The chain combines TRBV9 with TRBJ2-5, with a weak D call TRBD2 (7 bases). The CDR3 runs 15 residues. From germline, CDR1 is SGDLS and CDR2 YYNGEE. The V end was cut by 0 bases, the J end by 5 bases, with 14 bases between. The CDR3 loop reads CASSVGRRGQETQYF. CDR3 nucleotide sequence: TGTGCCAGCAGCGTAGGGAGGCGGGGGCAGGAGACCCAGTACTTC.

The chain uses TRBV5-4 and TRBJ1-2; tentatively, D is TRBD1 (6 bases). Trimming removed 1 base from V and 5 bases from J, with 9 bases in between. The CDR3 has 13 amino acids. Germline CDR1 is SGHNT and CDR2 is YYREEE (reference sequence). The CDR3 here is CASSLTGWYGYTF. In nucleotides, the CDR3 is TGTGCCAGCAGCTTGACAGGGTGGTATGGCTACACCTTC.

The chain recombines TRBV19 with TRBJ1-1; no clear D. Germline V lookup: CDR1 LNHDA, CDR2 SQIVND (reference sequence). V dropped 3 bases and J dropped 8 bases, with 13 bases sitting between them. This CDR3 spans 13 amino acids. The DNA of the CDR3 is TGTGCCAGTAGTATGTTAGTCGAACAGGAAGCTTTCTTT. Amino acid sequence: CASSMLVEQEAFF.

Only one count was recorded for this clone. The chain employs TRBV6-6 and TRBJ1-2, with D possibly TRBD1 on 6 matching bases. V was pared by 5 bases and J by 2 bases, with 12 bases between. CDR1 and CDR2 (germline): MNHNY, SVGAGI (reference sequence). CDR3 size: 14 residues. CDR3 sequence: CASSPPDRNYGYTF. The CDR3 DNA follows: TGTGCCAGCAGTCCCCCAGACAGGAACTATGGCTACACCTTC.

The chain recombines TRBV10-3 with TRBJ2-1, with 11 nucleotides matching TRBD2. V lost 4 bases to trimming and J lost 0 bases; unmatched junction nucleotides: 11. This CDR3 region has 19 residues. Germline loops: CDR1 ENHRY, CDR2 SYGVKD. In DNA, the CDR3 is TGTGCCATCAGTGCATCGGGACTAGCGGATCAAAGCTCCTACAATGAGCAGTTCTTC. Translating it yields CAISASGLADQSSYNEQFF.

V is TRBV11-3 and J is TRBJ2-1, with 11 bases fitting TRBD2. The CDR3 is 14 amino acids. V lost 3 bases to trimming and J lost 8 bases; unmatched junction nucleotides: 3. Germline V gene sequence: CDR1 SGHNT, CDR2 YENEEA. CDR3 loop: CASSLTSGKDEQFF. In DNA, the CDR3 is TGTGCCAGCAGCTTGACTAGCGGGAAGGATGAGCAGTTCTTC.

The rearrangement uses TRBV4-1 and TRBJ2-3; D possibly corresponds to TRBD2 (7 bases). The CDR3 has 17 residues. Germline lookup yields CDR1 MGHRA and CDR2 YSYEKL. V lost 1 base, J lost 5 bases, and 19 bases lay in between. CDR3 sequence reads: CASSQGGGGFTQDTQYF. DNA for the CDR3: TGCGCCAGCAGCCAAGGTGGGGGGGGCTTCACACAAGATACGCAGTATTTT.

The CDR3 DNA reads TGTGCCAGCAGCTTAGGAGGGTCTGGAAACACCATATATTTT. It specifies CASSLGGSGNTIYF. The chain is built from TRBV7-9 and TRBJ1-3; no clear D. Per germline, CDR1 SEHNR and CDR2 FQNEAQ (reference sequence). The CDR3 has 14 residues. Trimming removed 1 base from V and 1 base from J, with 5 bases in between.

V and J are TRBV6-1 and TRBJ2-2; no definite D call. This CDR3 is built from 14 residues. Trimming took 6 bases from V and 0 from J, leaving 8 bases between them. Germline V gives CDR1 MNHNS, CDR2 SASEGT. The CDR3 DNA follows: TGTGCCAGCAGGGGTGCGGCGAACACCGGGGAGCTGTTTTTT. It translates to CASRGAANTGELFF.

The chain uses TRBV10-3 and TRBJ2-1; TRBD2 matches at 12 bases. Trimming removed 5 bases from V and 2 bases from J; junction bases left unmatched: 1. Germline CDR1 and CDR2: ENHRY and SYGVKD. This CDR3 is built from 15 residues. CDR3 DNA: TGTGCCATCAGTTCTAGCGGGGGGGCCTACAATGAGCAGTTCTTC. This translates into CAISSSGGAYNEQFF.

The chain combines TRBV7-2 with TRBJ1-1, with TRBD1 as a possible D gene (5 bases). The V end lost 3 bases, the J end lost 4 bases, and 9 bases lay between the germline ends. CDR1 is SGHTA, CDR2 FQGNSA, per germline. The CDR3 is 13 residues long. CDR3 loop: CASSLGGATEAFF. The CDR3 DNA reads TGTGCCAGCAGCTTGGGAGGGGCCACTGAAGCTTTCTTT.